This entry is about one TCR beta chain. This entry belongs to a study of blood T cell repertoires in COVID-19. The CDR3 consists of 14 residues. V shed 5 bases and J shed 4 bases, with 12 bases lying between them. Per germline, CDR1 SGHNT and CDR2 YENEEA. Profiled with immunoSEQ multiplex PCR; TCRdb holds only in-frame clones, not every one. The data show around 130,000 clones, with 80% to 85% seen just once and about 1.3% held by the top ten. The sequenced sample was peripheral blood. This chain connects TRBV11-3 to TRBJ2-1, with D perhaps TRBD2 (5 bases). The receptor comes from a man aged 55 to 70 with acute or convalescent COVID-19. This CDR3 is CASSTSGPYNEQFF. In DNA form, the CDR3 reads TGTGCCAGCAGCACCAGCGGTCCATACAATGAGCAGTTCTTC. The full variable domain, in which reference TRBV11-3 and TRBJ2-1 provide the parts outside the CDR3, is EAGVVQSPRYKIIEKKQPVAFWCNPISGHNTLYWYLQNLGQGPELLIRYENEEAVDDSQLPKDRFSAERLKGVDSTLKIQPAELGDSAVYLCASSTSGPYNEQFFGPGTRLTVL.